These 14 T cell receptor beta chains share one sample of origin, sequenced in a study of T cells after yellow fever vaccination. Using its own MiXCR run on the 5' RACE reads, TCRdb lists one record per CDR3 protein. The data show under 700,000 distinct CDR3 sequences, about a sixth seen once. This sample comprised PBMCs, obtained 5 days after the first yellow fever vaccination. The receptors here all came from a man younger than 35 who received the YFV17D yellow fever vaccine.

This clonotype was detected only a few times. The V gene is TRBV5-1, the J gene TRBJ2-7, with 10 bases that match TRBD2. This CDR3 region has 15 residues. Germline V lookup: CDR1 SGHRS, CDR2 YFSETQ. Trimming at V came to 1 base and at J to 7 bases, leaving 8 bases not matched to a gene. The CDR3 region has the DNA TGCGCCAGCAGCTTGCAAGCGGGGGGGCACGAAGAGCAGTACTTC. Its protein is CASSLQAGGHEEQYF.

The chain has TRBV12-3 or TRBV12-4 and TRBJ2-5, with no clear D. CDR3 length: 14 residues. Deletions cut 6 bases from V and 1 base from J, with 12 bases between. The CDR3 nucleotides read TGTGCCAGCAGGCCAACCAGTCCCCAAGAGACCCAGTACTTC. Residues: CASRPTSPQETQYF.

There are a few counts of this clonotype. The rearrangement uses TRBV20-1 and TRBJ2-2; D might be TRBD2 (5 bases). The CDR3 runs 13 residues. In germline, CDR1 is DFQATT, CDR2 SNEGSKA (reference sequence). The CDR3 nucleotides read TGCAGCAGAAGGGAGTCGAACACCGGGGAGCTGTTTTTT. Its protein product is CSRRESNTGELFF.

This clonotype has more than one count but fewer than ten. The chain employs TRBV3-1 and TRBJ2-5; the D gene could be TRBD1 or TRBD2 (6 bases each). Trimming pared 4 bases from V and 7 bases from J, leaving 13 bases between. The CDR3 contains 13 residues. Germline-derived CDR1 and CDR2 are LGHDT and YNNKEL (reference sequence). The CDR3 here is CASSRRGMGTQYF. The CDR3 nucleotides are TGTGCCAGCAGCCGGAGGGGGATGGGGACCCAGTACTTC.

At least ten counts were recorded for this clonotype. The chain combines TRBV5-1 with TRBJ1-2, with 7 bases matching TRBD1. The CDR3 is 16 amino acids. With 4 bases clipped from V and 2 bases from J, the junction kept 11 bases outside the gene matches. Germline CDR1 is SGHRS and CDR2 is YFSETQ. The CDR3 protein is CASSPGTAPENYGYTF. CDR3 coding DNA: TGCGCCAGCAGCCCCGGGACAGCCCCCGAGAACTATGGCTACACCTTC.

The sample holds a few counts of this clonotype. V gene TRBV18 combines with J gene TRBJ2-7; possibly TRBD1 or TRBD2 for D (6 bases each). Germline CDR1 KGHSH, CDR2 LQKENI. Trimming shortened V by 6 bases and J by 3 bases, and 15 bases separated the two germline ends. This CDR3 spans 14 amino acids. The chain's CDR3 is CASSHGGGGYEQYF. The CDR3, as DNA: TGTGCCAGCTCTCACGGAGGGGGAGGCTACGAGCAGTACTTC.

This clonotype has only a few counts. This sequence joins TRBV7-3 and TRBJ2-1, with D possibly TRBD2 on 6 matching bases. Deletions cut 5 bases from V and 7 bases from J, with 18 bases between. CDR1 is SGHTA, CDR2 FQGTGA, per germline. CDR3 length: 15 amino acids. The CDR3 nucleotides are TGTGCCAGCAGCCCCCGCGGCGGGACCTTGAATGAGCAGTTCTTC. Protein product: CASSPRGGTLNEQFF.

This clonotype was detected a few times. V is TRBV6-2 or TRBV6-3 and J is TRBJ1-5, with D uncertain. The CDR3 spans 15 residues. The V gene's germline CDR1 is MNHEY and CDR2 SVGEGT. V was clipped by 0 bases and J by 4 bases, with 10 bases between them. CDR3 loop: CASSYSWQENQPQHF. The CDR3 nucleotides are TGTGCCAGCAGTTACTCGTGGCAGGAAAATCAGCCCCAGCATTTT.

This clonotype turned up a few times. This chain joins TRBV5-4 and TRBJ2-1; 11 bases are shared with TRBD2. Trimming cost V 5 bases and J 3 bases; bases outside gene matches: 1. Germline V lookup: CDR1 SGHNT, CDR2 YYREEE (reference sequence). The CDR3 covers 14 residues. The chain's CDR3 is CASRGLADYNEQFF. Written as DNA, the CDR3 is TGTGCCAGCAGGGGACTAGCGGACTACAATGAGCAGTTCTTC.

There are a few counts of this clonotype. The V call is TRBV6-2 or TRBV6-3, the J call TRBJ2-6, with D perhaps matching TRBD2 (6 bases). There are 15 residues in the CDR3. The V gene's germline CDR1 is MNHEY and CDR2 SVGEGT. Between the trimmed V and J ends, which lost 6 bases and 0 bases, there was a span of 9 bases. CDR3 amino acids: CASSGGTSGANVLTF. CDR3 DNA: TGTGCCAGCAGCGGGGGTACCTCTGGGGCCAACGTCCTGACTTTC.

J is TRBJ1-3 and V is TRBV9, with D tentatively TRBD1 (6 bases). This CDR3 comprises 16 residues. V gave up 3 bases and J gave up 0 bases, with 13 bases separating them. Germline values: CDR1 SGDLS, CDR2 YYNGEE. The CDR3 bases are TGTGCCAGCAGCGGAGGGGGGCCCCTCTCTGGAAACACCATATATTTT. Protein: CASSGGGPLSGNTIYF. The entire variable domain, with the rest obtained from reference TRBV9 and TRBJ1-3, is as follows: DSGVTQTPKHLITATGQRVTLRCSPRSGDLSVYWYQQSLDQGLQFLIQYYNGEERAKGNILERFSAQQFPDLHSELNLSSLELGDSALYFCASSGGGPLSGNTIYFGEGSWLTVV.

This clonotype occurred a few times. The chain couples TRBV6-6 to TRBJ2-5; D is ambiguous. CDR3 length equals 12 residues. Trimming pared 7 bases from V and 5 bases from J, leaving 11 bases between. Germline CDR1 is MNHNY and CDR2 is SVGAGI (reference sequence). CDR3 bases: TGTGCCAGCAACTATCTTTCGGAGACCCAGTACTTC. It translates to CASNYLSETQYF.

The chain couples TRBV5-4 to TRBJ1-4; 9 bases map to TRBD1. The germline gives CDR1 SGHNT, CDR2 YYREEE (reference sequence). The CDR3 is made up of 15 amino acids. V was pared by 4 bases and J by 8 bases, with 9 bases of the junction left unmatched. CDR3: CASSLGGTGREKLFF. The CDR3 region has the DNA TGTGCCAGCAGCCTGGGGGGGACAGGGCGCGAAAAACTGTTTTTT. The whole variable domain, remainder taken from reference TRBV5-4 and TRBJ1-4, is ETGVTQSPTHLIKTRGQQVTLRCSSQSGHNTVSWYQQALGQGPQFIFQYYREEENGRGNFPPRFSGLQFPNYSSELNVNALELDDSALYLCASSLGGTGREKLFFGSGTQLSVL.

The chain couples TRBV30 to TRBJ1-5; D possibly corresponds to TRBD1 (5 bases). The CDR3 is 13 amino acids. With 5 bases removed from V and 2 bases from J, the gap between germline ends came to 10 bases. Germline CDR1 and CDR2: GTSNPN and SVGIG (reference sequence). Here the CDR3 reads CAWDQGGNQPQHF. In DNA form, the CDR3 reads TGTGCCTGGGATCAGGGAGGCAATCAGCCCCAGCATTTT.